The source of this T cell receptor beta chain is a study of cytomegalovirus exposure and HLA in healthy donors. Looking at the study overall: There were about 85 million unique TCRs (from HLA-typed donors) in an early data release. Study-wide results and limits: The analysis excluded some indistinguishable V segments, including TRBV6-2 and TRBV6-3.

Turning to this clone: Its specificity is unknown.

The study ran its PCR with 60 Vbeta and 13 Jbeta primers. Assay used: immunoSEQ multiplex PCR; TCRdb lists only in-frame clones, some missing. In the table there are 90,000 or so clones, just under 70% of which are singletons. CDR1 MGHRA and CDR2 YSYEKL come from the germline V gene. Trimming cost V 6 bases and J 2 bases; bases outside gene matches: 5. The CDR3 spans 15 residues. The V and J genes are TRBV4-1 and TRBJ2-3; 10 positions agree with TRBD1. The specimen sequenced was PBMCs. The source of this sequence is a man aged 45 to 65 in good health and CMV-seronegative. CDR3 sequence reads: CASRPTGGFTDTQYF. The CDR3 coding sequence is TGCGCCAGCAGGCCGACAGGGGGCTTCACAGATACGCAGTATTTT.